This note documents a single T cell receptor beta chain sequence. There is no known antigen for this receptor. Qualities for individual bases were not recorded, and no much larger clone is one base off. TCRbeta CDR3 regions were amplified from genomic DNA using the immunoSEQ Assay, a bias-controlled multiplex PCR. The authors' analysis ran thus. Nucleated cell counts per sample were estimated from amplification of reference gene primers within the assay. To quantify the absolute abundance of each unique TCRbeta CDR3 rearrangement, sequence reads were collapsed and filtered. For each sample, productive Simpson clonality was calculated by taking the square root of Simpson's diversity index across productive rearrangements. As stored in TCRdb, this immuneACCESS dataset retains in-frame rearrangements with V and J assigned. A fraction of the clones does not appear; measured against another copy, unresolved V genes explain less than half of the discrepancy, and the remainder lacks a known reason. V and J calls and clone size are copied from that table; D and trimming were computed from the DNA. In this sample the table shows 290,000 or so clones, nearly 90% of which occur a single time. The ten largest clonotypes hold 3.5% to 5% of the sample.

This record comes from a study of blood T cell repertoires in COVID-19 (dated by TCRdb to about 2020). For the study in its entirety: Samples covering the acute and convalescent phases of COVID-19 were provided by collaborators in the United States, Italy and Spain. The sample metadata nearly always contained a de-identified subject ID, COVID-19 status, age in years and sex. Subjects who had been exposed to COVID-19, were actively infected with it, or had recovered from it provided the deeply sampled blood TCRbeta repertoires that made up the dataset. The repertoires were released in a freely available public database intended as a resource for research on the immune response to SARS-CoV-2. Where available, HLA class I and class II types were obtained from metadata supplied by the sample provider rather than from assay-based typing. The material from the prospective study consisted of cDNA or gDNA derived from T cells, B-cell-depleted T cells, or PBMCs. Samples were obtained from the ongoing ImmuneRACE study (first 160 participants) and from 1,000 to 1,500 subjects provided by 6 global collaborators. General study outcomes and caveats: The quantity of clinical and demographic metadata differed by source and by participant and was supplied without curation.

For this chain, trimming is 3 bases at the V end and 4 bases at the J end, and the number of junction bases without a gene match is 4. CDR1 and CDR2, per the germline V gene, are SGHTA and FQGTGA. The CDR3 numbers 15 residues from cysteine through phenylalanine. Only the CDR3 portion is preserved as DNA: 45 bases, with reading frame beginning at the first base. Participants in the prospective study were aged roughly 18 to 100 years, lived in under 30 United States geographic areas, and enrolled through a virtual design. In the prospective study, cohorts were assigned on the basis of participant-reported clinical history obtained from a screening survey and a study questionnaire. Each participant in the prospective study had whole blood, serum and a nasopharyngeal or oropharyngeal swab collected by mobile phlebotomists. Participants in the prospective study had the option to provide additional blood draws and questionnaires over a 2-month period. Prospective study blood samples were shipped either frozen or at room temperature before DNA extraction.

The receptor was isolated from a woman between 18 and 30 years old with acute COVID-19. This chain is built from TRBV7-3 and TRBJ1-5, with TRBD1 matching 9 junction bases. Sequenced: PBMCs or T cells enriched from blood (not recorded which). The encoded CDR3 is CASSLTGQGNQPQHF. The bases read TGTGCCAGCAGCTTGACGGGACAGGGAAATCAGCCCCAGCATTTT.